The rows below give T cell receptor beta chains drawn from one sample of a study of T cell repertoires in cytomegalovirus infection. Antigens of these TCRs are unknown. TCRdb re-called the reads through MiXCR, storing one row per CDR3 protein. The table lists approximately 1,000,000 distinct CDR3 sequences, 31% of them singletons. The input for sequencing was cultured CD8+ T cells from PBMCs, taken from culture after CMV antigen stimulation. The receptor set was obtained from a human donor in good health (CMV status not recorded). Some clones in this sample may be carry-over from other donors' samples. Each CDR3 is given with its conserved first and last residue. A D gene is named only where the DNA matches it firmly. For some rows the clone size is stated as once, few or many, or as a class when expanded; others skip it.

j_gene	abundance	v_gene	d_gene	CDR3nt	CDR3aa
TRBJ2-3	once	TRBV6-1	TRBD1	TGTGCCAGCAGTGCAAGTAACAGGGGGACGGTAGATACGCAGTATTTT	CASSASNRGTVDTQYF
TRBJ2-7	.	TRBV7-6	TRBD1	TGTGCCAGCAGCAGACAGGGATTCGGCGAGCAGTACTTC	CASSRQGFGEQYF
TRBJ2-3	few	TRBV7-9	.	TGTGCCAGCAGCTTGGCTCAGCGCACAGATACGCAGTATTTT	CASSLAQRTDTQYF
TRBJ1-1	many	TRBV12-3/TRBV12-4	.	TGTGCCAGCAGTTTACAGTTTGAAGCTTTCTTT	CASSLQFEAFF
TRBJ2-3	.	TRBV7-9	.	TGTGCCAGCAGCTTAGGTACTTATTCCACAGATACGCAGTATTTT	CASSLGTYSTDTQYF
TRBJ2-3	.	TRBV9	TRBD2	TGTGCCAGCAGCGCCGGGGGGGCCGCGACAGATACGCAGTATTTT	CASSAGGAATDTQYF
TRBJ1-1	.	TRBV19	.	TGTGCCAGTAGTATAAACGCCGCCACTGAAGCTTTCTTT	CASSINAATEAFF
TRBJ2-5	few	TRBV11-2	TRBD2	TGTGCCAGCAGACACGTTGGGGGAGGGGAGACCCAGTACTTC	CASRHVGGGETQYF
TRBJ1-4	few	TRBV7-9	TRBD1	TGTGCCAGCAGCGGGACAGGATTTGCAACTAATGAAAAACTGTTTTTT	CASSGTGFATNEKLFF
TRBJ2-1	.	TRBV27	.	TGTGCCAGCAGTTTCGGCCAGGAGCCCTACAATGAGCAGTTCTTC	CASSFGQEPYNEQFF
TRBJ2-7	.	TRBV5-1	.	TGCGCCAGCAGCTTGGTACAGGACAGCTCCTACGAGCAGTACTTC	CASSLVQDSSYEQYF
TRBJ1-5	.	TRBV19	TRBD1	TGTGCCAGTCGACCCCTTGCGGGACAGTGGTACAATCAGCCCCAGCATTTT	CASRPLAGQWYNQPQHF
TRBJ1-2	few	TRBV5-4	.	TGTGCCAGCAGCTTGGCCGGGTCAGGGTTAGAGCGGAACTATGGCTACACCTTC	CASSLAGSGLERNYGYTF
TRBJ1-6	.	TRBV27	TRBD1	TGTGCCAGCAGTTTATCGGGACAGGCAAATTCACCCCTCCACTTT	CASSLSGQANSPLHF